The 24 T cell receptor beta chains listed next were all sequenced from one sample in a study of identical twins. TCRdb re-called the 5' RACE reads with MiXCR, one entry per CDR3 protein. The repertoire consists of about 720,000 distinct CDR3 sequences, with over 8.5% occurring once and the leading ten covering 0.75% to 1%. These data were likewise used in another study, on yellow fever vaccine responses in identical twins.

The sample was PBMCs. The receptors were sampled from a woman aged 18 to 35 in good health.

J is TRBJ2-7 and V is TRBV12-3 or TRBV12-4; the D gene is possibly TRBD1 (6 bases). The length of the CDR3 is 12 residues. Trimming removed 5 bases from V and 7 bases from J, with 12 bases in between. The CDR3, as DNA: TGTGCCAGCAGTATTCAGGGGAATGAGCAGTACTTC. It specifies CASSIQGNEQYF.

This clonotype was picked up a small number of times. The chain combines TRBV6-1 with TRBJ2-3, with 9 positions matching TRBD1. The germline gives CDR1 MNHNS, CDR2 SASEGT. J gave up 6 bases and V 5 bases, and 6 bases lay outside the gene matches. CDR3 length: 14 residues. CDR3 residues: CASSPTGGRDTQYF. CDR3 coding DNA: TGTGCCAGCAGTCCTACAGGGGGCAGGGATACGCAGTATTTT.

The chain recombines TRBV7-9 with TRBJ2-3; tentatively, D is TRBD1 (6 bases). The germline V and J ends were trimmed by 5 bases and 2 bases, with 20 bases remaining between them. The germline V gene has CDR1 SEHNR and CDR2 FQNEAQ (reference sequence). The CDR3 has 17 amino acids. CDR3 residues: CASSPRGVRGNTDTQYF. The CDR3 DNA reads as TGTGCCAGCAGCCCCAGAGGGGTTAGGGGGAACACAGATACGCAGTATTTT.

This clonotype was recorded at least ten times. The chain is built from TRBV20-1 and TRBJ1-1, with TRBD1 matching 9 bases. The CDR3 loop spans 13 amino acids. Trimming at V came to 6 bases and at J to 3 bases, leaving 5 bases not matched to a gene. Germline V gene lookup returns CDR1 DFQATT and CDR2 SNEGSKA (reference sequence). CDR3 sequence (DNA): TGCAGTGCACCGGGACAGGGACACACTGAAGCTTTCTTT. Amino acids: CSAPGQGHTEAFF.

This sequence joins TRBV11-1 and TRBJ2-1; possibly TRBD1 for D (11 bases). This CDR3 has 19 residues. CDR1 is SGHAT, CDR2 FQDESV, per germline (reference sequence). Deletions cut 4 bases from V and 10 bases from J, with 32 bases between. The CDR3 coding sequence is TGTGCCAGCAGCTCCCGGGACAGGGGGTTGGCTAGCGGGAGCGTCGAGCAGTTCTTC. It specifies CASSSRDRGLASGSVEQFF.

This clonotype was detected ten times or more. The chain recombines TRBV5-1 with TRBJ2-5, with 7 bases identical to TRBD1. V shed 5 bases and J 1 base; nucleotides not matched to a gene: 5. Germline CDR1 SGHRS, CDR2 YFSETQ. The CDR3 has 14 amino acids. The CDR3 region is CASRLRTGQETQYF. DNA of the CDR3: TGCGCCAGCAGGCTTAGGACAGGCCAAGAGACCCAGTACTTC. The full variable domain, its missing parts supplied by reference TRBV5-1 and TRBJ2-5, is KAGVTQTPRYLIKTRGQQVTLSCSPISGHRSVSWYQQTPGQGLQFLFEYFSETQRNKGNFPGRFSGRQFSNSRSEMNVSTLELGDSALYLCASRLRTGQETQYFGPGTRLLVL.

In the case of this clonotype: Germline is not matched at one junction end, which may reflect a read error. This rearrangement joins TRBV7-7 to TRBJ2-1; D possibly corresponds to TRBD1 (6 bases). CDR1 is SSHAT, CDR2 FNYEAQ, per germline (reference sequence). There are 15 residues in the CDR3. CDR3 nucleotides: TGTGCTAGCAGCTTATTGCCAGGGGTCTACAATGAGCAGTTCTTC. Protein: CASSLLPGVYNEQFF.

V is TRBV20-1 and J is TRBJ2-1; D remains ambiguous. Germline V gives CDR1 DFQATT, CDR2 SNEGSKA (reference sequence). V lost 0 bases to trimming and J lost 0 bases, with 12 bases between them. The CDR3 has 16 residues. CDR3 protein: CSARDLVQYSYNEQFF. The CDR3 DNA sequence: TGCAGTGCTAGAGATCTCGTCCAATACTCCTACAATGAGCAGTTCTTC.

This clonotype was seen only a few times. The rearrangement uses TRBV20-1 and TRBJ2-5; 12 nucleotides agree with TRBD1. The length of the CDR3 is 16 residues. The V gene end was trimmed by 3 bases and the J gene end by 4 bases; junction bases not matched to a gene: 9. In germline, CDR1 is DFQATT, CDR2 SNEGSKA (reference sequence). The CDR3 protein is CSARIPGQGASETQYF. The CDR3 DNA sequence: TGCAGTGCTAGGATCCCGGGACAGGGGGCTTCAGAGACCCAGTACTTC.

This sequence joins TRBV5-1 and TRBJ2-3; tentatively, D is TRBD1 or TRBD2 (5 bases each). This CDR3 has 15 residues. Germline V gene sequence: CDR1 SGHRS, CDR2 YFSETQ. Trimming pared 0 bases from V and 1 base from J, leaving 9 bases between. The CDR3 here is CASSLDGAGTDTQYF. The DNA for the CDR3 is TGCGCCAGCAGCTTGGACGGGGCTGGCACAGATACGCAGTATTTT.

This clonotype showed up many times. The genes are TRBV5-1 and TRBJ2-1; weak D call: TRBD2 (6 bases). The CDR3 loop spans 15 amino acids. Looked up from germline, CDR1 is SGHRS and CDR2 is YFSETQ. Between the trimmed V and J ends, which lost 1 base and 2 bases, there was a span of 10 bases. Written as DNA, the CDR3 is TGCGCCAGCAGCTTGAACGGGGGAACCTACAATGAGCAGTTCTTC. Its translation: CASSLNGGTYNEQFF.

This clonotype was counted only a few times. The chain carries TRBV7-9 and TRBJ1-5; D is undetermined. Deletions cut 1 base from V and 1 base from J, with 8 bases between. The germline gives CDR1 SEHNR, CDR2 FQNEAQ (reference sequence). CDR3 size: 15 residues. The CDR3 region is CASSLGSPSNQPQHF. For the CDR3, the DNA is TGTGCCAGCAGCTTAGGCAGCCCCAGCAATCAGCCCCAGCATTTT.

The chain joins TRBV29-1 to TRBJ2-2; 8 nucleotides agree with TRBD2. V was pared by 6 bases and J by 0 bases, with 9 bases of the junction left unmatched. The CDR3 loop spans 16 amino acids. Germline lookup yields CDR1 SQVTM and CDR2 ANQGSEA. The CDR3 here is CSVHNIAGTNTGELFF. The DNA for the CDR3 is TGCAGCGTCCACAATATAGCGGGGACGAACACCGGGGAGCTGTTTTTT.

This clonotype has more than one count but fewer than ten. The chain carries TRBV5-5 and TRBJ1-5; the D gene is possibly TRBD1 (5 bases). CDR1 and CDR2 (germline): SGHKS, YYEKEE (reference sequence). The V end was cut by 3 bases, the J end by 4 bases, with 14 bases between. This CDR3 has 15 residues. CDR3 nucleotide sequence: TGTGCCAGCAGCTGGACGTTGGCAGGGAATCAGCCCCAGCATTTT. Its translation: CASSWTLAGNQPQHF.

This chain connects TRBV14 to TRBJ2-4; 8 bases match TRBD1. J was trimmed by 3 bases and V by 6 bases; bases with no gene match: 1. The germline V gene has CDR1 SGHDN and CDR2 FVKESK. The CDR3 loop spans 13 amino acids. Here the CDR3 DNA reads TGTGCCAGCAGTACAGGGGGCAAAAACATTCAGTACTTC. This gives the protein CASSTGGKNIQYF. Full variable domain (rest looked up from reference TRBV14 and TRBJ2-4): EAGVTQFPSHSVIEKGQTVTLRCDPISGHDNLYWYRRVMGKEIKFLLHFVKESKQDESGMPNNRFLAERTGGTYSTLKVQPAELEDSGVYFCASSTGGKNIQYFGAGTRLSVL.

This clonotype was recorded many times. This rearrangement joins TRBV12-3 or TRBV12-4 to TRBJ2-1, with 12 bases identical to TRBD2. V lost 7 bases to trimming and J lost 4 bases; unmatched junction nucleotides: 5. The CDR3 is made up of 15 amino acids. CDR3 protein: CASTTTSGGYNEQFF. The CDR3 region has the DNA TGTGCCAGCACGACGACTAGCGGGGGATACAATGAGCAGTTCTTC.

The chain combines TRBV9 with TRBJ2-3; 12 nucleotides align to TRBD2. This CDR3 region has 16 residues. The germline CDR1 and CDR2 sequences are SGDLS and YYNGEE. V shed 0 bases and J 3 bases; nucleotides not matched to a gene: 2. The CDR3 region is CASSVGGTSGTDTQYF. The CDR3 nucleotides read TGTGCCAGCAGCGTAGGCGGGACTAGCGGGACAGATACGCAGTATTTT. Full variable domain (outside the CDR3, taken from reference TRBV9 and TRBJ2-3): DSGVTQTPKHLITATGQRVTLRCSPRSGDLSVYWYQQSLDQGLQFLIQYYNGEERAKGNILERFSAQQFPDLHSELNLSSLELGDSALYFCASSVGGTSGTDTQYFGPGTRLTVL.

This clonotype was observed at least ten times. The V and J genes are TRBV5-1 and TRBJ2-7; possible D gene TRBD2, 5 bases. V dropped 0 bases and J dropped 4 bases, with 11 bases sitting between them. The CDR3 runs to 14 residues. The germline V gene has CDR1 SGHRS and CDR2 YFSETQ. The CDR3 DNA sequence: TGCGCCAGCAGCTTGGGAGCTTCGGGATACGAGCAGTACTTC. The encoded protein is CASSLGASGYEQYF.

This clonotype was counted at least ten times. The V call is TRBV10-3, the J call TRBJ2-3; no reliable D call. Germline V gene sequence: CDR1 ENHRY, CDR2 SYGVKD. V lost 1 base, J lost 4 bases, and 12 bases lay in between. The CDR3 runs 15 residues. Written as DNA, the CDR3 is TGTGCCATCAGTGAGTGGTCATCGGCCCCAGATACGCAGTATTTT. Protein product: CAISEWSSAPDTQYF.

This clonotype was found a few times. The chain is built from TRBV4-1 and TRBJ2-1, with TRBD2 as a possible D gene (9 bases). The CDR3 is 19 residues long. V lost 2 bases and J lost 5, with 25 bases in between. Germline CDR1 reads MGHRA; CDR2 reads YSYEKL. CDR3 sequence (DNA): TGCGCCAGCAGCCAACCCAGGGGGCGGGGGGGCCGATTTCACAATGAGCAGTTCTTC. The encoded protein is CASSQPRGRGGRFHNEQFF.

In its sample, this clonotype was seen a few times. This chain joins TRBV28 and TRBJ1-5; 7 bases line up with TRBD1. The junction had 7 bases not matched to a gene; V was cut back by 6 bases and J by 2 bases. Per the germline V gene, CDR1 is MDHEN and CDR2 is SYDVKM. The CDR3 loop spans 15 amino acids. CDR3 in amino acids: CASRPSTGGNQPQHF. The CDR3 DNA is TGTGCCAGCAGACCCTCAACAGGGGGCAATCAGCCCCAGCATTTT.

This clonotype came up many times. The CDR3 reads CASSGANTEAFF. Here the CDR3 DNA reads TGTGCCAGCAGCGGTGCGAACACTGAAGCTTTCTTT. This chain joins TRBV9 and TRBJ1-1; D is ambiguous. Deletions cut 3 bases from V and 1 base from J, with 4 bases between. The CDR3 is made up of 12 amino acids. Per germline, CDR1 SGDLS and CDR2 YYNGEE.

This clonotype was detected only a few times. The chain carries TRBV20-1 and TRBJ2-1; 7 nucleotides align to TRBD1. The CDR3 has 11 residues. The V gene end was trimmed by 3 bases and the J gene end by 10 bases; junction bases not matched to a gene: 3. Germline CDR1 reads DFQATT; CDR2 reads SNEGSKA (reference sequence). The CDR3 here is CSASRTGEQFF. The CDR3 DNA is TGCAGTGCTAGCCGGACAGGCGAGCAGTTCTTC.

The V call is TRBV24-1, the J call TRBJ2-4; TRBD1 agrees at 7 bases. J gave up 1 base and V 4 bases, and 9 bases lay outside the gene matches. Germline assignment: CDR1 KGHDR and CDR2 SFDVKD. The CDR3 covers 17 residues. CDR3 amino acids: CATSDPRGGEAKNIQYF. The CDR3 coding sequence is TGTGCCACCAGTGACCCTCGAGGGGGCGAGGCCAAAAACATTCAGTACTTC.